A single sample is the source of the 9 T cell receptor beta chains below, sequenced in a study of shared clonotypes between healthy human individuals. The method was immunoSEQ multiplex PCR; TCRdb's version includes in-frame clones alone and lacks a portion of them. The sample holds approximately 2.4 million clones, nearly 97% seen once. Sequences were obtained from naive CD4+ T cells sorted from blood. Subset indicated: CD45RA+ positively selected. The receptors stem from a man aged 18 to 29 in good health.

About this clone itself: The same CDR3 also results from other DNA sequences found in this sample. V and J are TRBV6-1 and TRBJ2-7, with 10 positions matching TRBD2. Germline trimming cut 3 bases from V and 3 bases from J; bases unmatched to any gene: 5. Per germline, CDR1 MNHNS and CDR2 SASEGT. CDR3 size: 15 residues. CDR3 sequence reads: CASSDRASGSYEQYF. The CDR3 bases are TGTGCCAGCAGTGACAGGGCTAGCGGGAGCTACGAGCAGTACTTC.

This clone was counted a few times. The chain combines TRBV5-6 with TRBJ1-6; D gene unclear. Trimming removed 4 bases at V and 9 bases at J, with 11 bases between. The CDR3 consists of 13 residues. Germline loops: CDR1 SGHDT, CDR2 YYEEEE. CDR3 coding DNA: TGTGCCAGCAGCGCCGCCCCAGGTTCACCCCTCCACTTT. It codes for CASSAAPGSPLHF. Using reference TRBV5-6 and TRBJ1-6 for the parts outside the CDR3, the full variable domain is DAGVTQSPTHLIKTRGQQVTLRCSPKSGHDTVSWYQQALGQGPQFIFQYYEEEERQRGNFPDRFSGHQFPNYSSELNVNALLLGDSALYLCASSAAPGSPLHFGNGTRLTVT.

In its sample, this clone was seen a few times. The chain employs TRBV30 and TRBJ1-1, with 7 bases matching TRBD1. This CDR3 is 14 amino acids long. J gave up 1 base and V 3 bases, and 5 bases lay outside the gene matches. Germline CDR1 reads GTSNPN; CDR2 reads SVGIG (reference sequence). CDR3 nucleotides: TGTGCCTGGAGGAAGGGACAGCAGAACACTGAAGCTTTCTTT. Translated, it gives CAWRKGQQNTEAFF.

The chain couples TRBV27 to TRBJ2-3; the D is unclear. CDR1 and CDR2 (germline): MNHEY, SMNVEV (reference sequence). V was clipped by 6 bases and J by 2 bases, with 12 bases between them. The CDR3 loop spans 14 amino acids. The CDR3 reads CASSRKPNTDTQYF. The CDR3 DNA sequence: TGTGCCAGCAGCCGGAAGCCAAACACAGATACGCAGTATTTT.

Comment on this clone: This CDR3 is also generated by other DNA sequences in the sample. The V gene is TRBV9, the J gene TRBJ2-1; tentative D call: TRBD1 (8 bases). V lost 0 bases, J lost 4 bases, and 11 bases lay in between. The CDR3 runs 15 residues. The germline V gene encodes CDR1 SGDLS and CDR2 YYNGEE. CDR3 sequence (DNA): TGTGCCAGCAGCGTAGACAGGGGGGGATACAATGAGCAGTTCTTC. Its translation: CASSVDRGGYNEQFF.

As regards this clone: This same CDR3 is encoded by further DNA sequences in the sample. The CDR3 bases are TGTGCCAGCAGTTACTCGACAGGCATGAACACTGAAGCTTTCTTT. It translates to CASSYSTGMNTEAFF. The chain recombines TRBV6-5 with TRBJ1-1; perhaps TRBD1 as D (6 bases). Trimming left V 0 bases short and J 0 bases short, with 8 bases between. The CDR3 length is 15 residues. Germline V lookup: CDR1 MNHEY, CDR2 SVGAGI.

The rearrangement uses TRBV30 and TRBJ1-6; tentative D call: TRBD1 (5 bases). The V gene lost 3 bases and the J gene lost 7 bases, with 10 bases spanning the gap. CDR3 size: 13 residues. From germline, CDR1 is GTSNPN and CDR2 SVGIG (reference sequence). CDR3: CAWRRDPNSPLHF. CDR3 in DNA: TGTGCCTGGAGACGGGACCCAAATTCACCCCTCCACTTT.

V gene TRBV2 combines with J gene TRBJ2-3; D gene ambiguous. Trimming took off 3 bases at V and 8 bases at J, with 9 bases between the two ends. CDR3 size: 12 residues. The V gene's germline CDR1 is SNHLY and CDR2 FYNNEI. CDR3 sequence (DNA): TGTGCCAGCAGTGAGGGCTGGGGTACGCAGTATTTT. Translation gives CASSEGWGTQYF.

V gene TRBV4-1 combines with J gene TRBJ1-1; D is possibly TRBD1 (5 bases). With 6 bases removed from V and 2 bases from J, the gap between germline ends came to 16 bases. The CDR3 has 15 amino acids. From germline, CDR1 is MGHRA and CDR2 YSYEKL. This CDR3 reads CASRSESGPNTEAFF. As DNA, the CDR3 is TGCGCCAGCAGGAGTGAATCAGGGCCTAACACTGAAGCTTTCTTT.